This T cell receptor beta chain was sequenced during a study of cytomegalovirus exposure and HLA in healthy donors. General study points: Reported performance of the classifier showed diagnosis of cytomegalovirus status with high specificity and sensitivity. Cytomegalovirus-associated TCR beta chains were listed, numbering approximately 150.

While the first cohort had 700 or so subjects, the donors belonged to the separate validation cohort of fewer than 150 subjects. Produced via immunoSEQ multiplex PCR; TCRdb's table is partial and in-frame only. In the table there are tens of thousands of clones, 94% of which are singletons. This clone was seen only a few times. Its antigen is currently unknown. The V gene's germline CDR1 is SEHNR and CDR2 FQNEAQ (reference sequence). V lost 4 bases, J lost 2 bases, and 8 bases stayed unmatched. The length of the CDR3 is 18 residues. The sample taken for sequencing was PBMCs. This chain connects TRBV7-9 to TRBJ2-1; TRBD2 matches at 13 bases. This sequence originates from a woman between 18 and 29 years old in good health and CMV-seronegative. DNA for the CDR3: TGTGCCAGCAGCTCCCAGACTAGCGGGGGGTTTACCTACAATGAGCAGTTCTTC. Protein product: CASSSQTSGGFTYNEQFF. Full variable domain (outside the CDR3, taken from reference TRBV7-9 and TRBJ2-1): DTGVSQNPRHKITKRGQNVTFRCDPISEHNRLYWYRQTLGQGPEFLTYFQNEAQLEKSRLLSDRFSAERPKGSFSTLEIQRTEQGDSAMYLCASSSQTSGGFTYNEQFFGPGTRLTVL.